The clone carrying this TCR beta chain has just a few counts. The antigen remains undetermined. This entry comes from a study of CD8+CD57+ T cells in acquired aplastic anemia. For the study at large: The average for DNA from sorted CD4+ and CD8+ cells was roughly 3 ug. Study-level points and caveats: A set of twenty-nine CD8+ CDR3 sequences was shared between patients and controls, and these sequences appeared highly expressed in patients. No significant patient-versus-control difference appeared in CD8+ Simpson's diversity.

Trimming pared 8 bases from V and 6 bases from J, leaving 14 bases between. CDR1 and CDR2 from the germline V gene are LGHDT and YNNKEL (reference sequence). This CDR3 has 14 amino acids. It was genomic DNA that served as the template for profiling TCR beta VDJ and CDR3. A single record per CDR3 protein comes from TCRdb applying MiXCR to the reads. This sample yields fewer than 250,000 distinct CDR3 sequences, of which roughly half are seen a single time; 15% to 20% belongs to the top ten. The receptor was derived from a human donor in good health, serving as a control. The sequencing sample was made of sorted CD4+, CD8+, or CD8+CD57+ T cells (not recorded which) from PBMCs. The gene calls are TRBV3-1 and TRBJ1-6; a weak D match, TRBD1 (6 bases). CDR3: CASENRACNSPLHF. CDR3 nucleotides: TGTGCCAGCGAGAACAGGGCCTGTAATTCACCCCTCCACTTT.